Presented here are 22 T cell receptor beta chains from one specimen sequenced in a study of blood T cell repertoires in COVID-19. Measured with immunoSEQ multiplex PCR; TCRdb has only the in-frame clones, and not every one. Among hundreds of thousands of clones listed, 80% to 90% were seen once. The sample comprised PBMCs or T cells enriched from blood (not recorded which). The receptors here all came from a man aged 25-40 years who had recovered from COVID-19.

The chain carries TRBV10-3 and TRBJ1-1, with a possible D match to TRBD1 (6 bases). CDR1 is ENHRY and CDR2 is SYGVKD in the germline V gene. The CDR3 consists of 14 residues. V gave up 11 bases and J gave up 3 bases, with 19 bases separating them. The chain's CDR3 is CAARSGRGDTEAFF. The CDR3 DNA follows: TGTGCCGCGAGGAGCGGCAGGGGAGACACTGAAGCTTTCTTT.

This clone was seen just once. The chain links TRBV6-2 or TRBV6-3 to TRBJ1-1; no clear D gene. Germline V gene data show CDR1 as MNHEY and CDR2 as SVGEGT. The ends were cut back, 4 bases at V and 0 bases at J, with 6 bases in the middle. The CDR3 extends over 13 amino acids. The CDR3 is CASSLQMNTEAFF. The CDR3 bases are TGTGCCAGCAGTTTACAGATGAACACTGAAGCTTTCTTT.

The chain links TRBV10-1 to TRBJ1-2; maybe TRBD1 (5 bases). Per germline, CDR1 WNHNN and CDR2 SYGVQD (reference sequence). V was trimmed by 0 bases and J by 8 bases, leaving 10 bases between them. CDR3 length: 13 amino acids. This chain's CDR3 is CASSESRRGGYTF. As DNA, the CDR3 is TGCGCCAGCAGTGAGTCTCGGCGGGGCGGCTACACCTTC.

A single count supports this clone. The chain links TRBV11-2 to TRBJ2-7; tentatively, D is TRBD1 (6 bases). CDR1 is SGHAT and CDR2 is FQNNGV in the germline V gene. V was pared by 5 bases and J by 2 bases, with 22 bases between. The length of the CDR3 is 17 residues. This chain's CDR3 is CASSDQRGVGAAYEQYF. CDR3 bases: TGTGCCAGCAGCGATCAAAGGGGCGTGGGGGCTGCCTACGAGCAGTACTTC.

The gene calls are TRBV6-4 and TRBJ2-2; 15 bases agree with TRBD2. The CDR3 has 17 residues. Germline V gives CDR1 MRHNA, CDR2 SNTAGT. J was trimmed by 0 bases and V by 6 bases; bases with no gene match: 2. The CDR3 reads CASRGLAGGTNTGELFF. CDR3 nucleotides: TGTGCCAGCAGGGGACTAGCGGGGGGCACGAACACCGGGGAGCTGTTTTTT.

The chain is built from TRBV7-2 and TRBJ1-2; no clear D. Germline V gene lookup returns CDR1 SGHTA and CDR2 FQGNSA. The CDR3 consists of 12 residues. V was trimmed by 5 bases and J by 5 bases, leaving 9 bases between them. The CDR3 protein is CASSPGEYGYTF. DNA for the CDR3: TGTGCCAGCAGCCCCGGGGAGTATGGCTACACCTTC.

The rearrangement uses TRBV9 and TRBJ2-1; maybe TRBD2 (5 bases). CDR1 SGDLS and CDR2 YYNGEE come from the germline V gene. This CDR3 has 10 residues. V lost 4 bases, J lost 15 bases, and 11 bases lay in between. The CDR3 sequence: CASSRGLRFF. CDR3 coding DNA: TGTGCCAGCAGCCGCGGGCTTCGGTTCTTC.

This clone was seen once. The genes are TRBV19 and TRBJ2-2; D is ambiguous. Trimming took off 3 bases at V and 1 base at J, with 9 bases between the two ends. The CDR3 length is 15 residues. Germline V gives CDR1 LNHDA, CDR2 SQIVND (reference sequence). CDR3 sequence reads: CASSISSRNTGELFF. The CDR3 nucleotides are TGTGCCAGTAGTATTAGTTCGCGGAACACCGGGGAGCTGTTTTTT. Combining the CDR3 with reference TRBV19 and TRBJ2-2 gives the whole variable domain DGGITQSPKYLFRKEGQNVTLSCEQNLNHDAMYWYRQDPGQGLRLIYYSQIVNDFQKGDIAEGYSVSREKKESFPLTVTSAQKNPTAFYLCASSISSRNTGELFFGEGSRLTVL.

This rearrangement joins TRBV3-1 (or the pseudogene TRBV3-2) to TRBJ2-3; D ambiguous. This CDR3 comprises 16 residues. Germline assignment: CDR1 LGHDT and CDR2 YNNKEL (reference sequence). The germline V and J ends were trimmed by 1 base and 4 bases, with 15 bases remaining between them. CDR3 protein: CASSQAVLYVSDTQYF. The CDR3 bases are TGTGCCAGCAGCCAAGCCGTCCTCTATGTTTCAGATACGCAGTATTTT.

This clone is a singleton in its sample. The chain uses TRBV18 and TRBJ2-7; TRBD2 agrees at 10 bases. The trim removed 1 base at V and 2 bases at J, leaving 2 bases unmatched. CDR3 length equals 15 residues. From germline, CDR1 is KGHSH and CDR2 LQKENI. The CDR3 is CASSPRSGGAYEQYF. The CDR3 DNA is TGTGCCAGCTCACCACGAAGCGGGGGGGCCTACGAGCAGTACTTC. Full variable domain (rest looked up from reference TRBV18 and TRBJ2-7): NAGVMQNPRHLVRRRGQEARLRCSPMKGHSHVYWYRQLPEEGLKFMVYLQKENIIDESGMPKERFSAEFPKEGPSILRIQQVVRGDSAAYFCASSPRSGGAYEQYFGPGTRLTVT.

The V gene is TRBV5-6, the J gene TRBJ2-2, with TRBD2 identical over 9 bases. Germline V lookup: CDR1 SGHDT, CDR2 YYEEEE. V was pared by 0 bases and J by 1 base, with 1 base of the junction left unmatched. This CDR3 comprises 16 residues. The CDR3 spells CASSLGLAVNTGELFF. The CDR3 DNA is TGTGCCAGCAGCTTGGGACTAGCGGTGAACACCGGGGAGCTGTTTTTT.

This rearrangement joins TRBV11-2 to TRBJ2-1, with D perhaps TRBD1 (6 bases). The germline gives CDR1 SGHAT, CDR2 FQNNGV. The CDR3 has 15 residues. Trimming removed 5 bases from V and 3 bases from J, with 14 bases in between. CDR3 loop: CASSTSRGVYNEQFF. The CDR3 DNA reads TGTGCCAGCAGCACAAGCAGGGGCGTCTACAATGAGCAGTTCTTC. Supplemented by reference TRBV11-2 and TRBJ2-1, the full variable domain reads EAGVAQSPRYKIIEKRQSVAFWCNPISGHATLYWYQQILGQGPKLLIQFQNNGVVDDSQLPKDRFSAERLKGVDSTLKIQPAKLEDSAVYLCASSTSRGVYNEQFFGPGTRLTVL.

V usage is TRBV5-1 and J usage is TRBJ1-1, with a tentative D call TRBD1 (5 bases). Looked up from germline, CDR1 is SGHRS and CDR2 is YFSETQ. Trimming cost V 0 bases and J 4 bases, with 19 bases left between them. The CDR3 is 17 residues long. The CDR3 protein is CASSLGRGGRGVTEAFF. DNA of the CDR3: TGCGCCAGCAGCTTGGGTCGCGGAGGGCGAGGGGTCACTGAAGCTTTCTTT.

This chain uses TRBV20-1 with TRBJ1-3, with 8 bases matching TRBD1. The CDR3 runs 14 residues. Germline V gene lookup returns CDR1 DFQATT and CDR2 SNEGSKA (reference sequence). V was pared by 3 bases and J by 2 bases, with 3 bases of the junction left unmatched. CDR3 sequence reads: CSASGQGTGNTIYF. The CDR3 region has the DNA TGCAGTGCTAGTGGACAGGGCACTGGAAACACCATATATTTT.

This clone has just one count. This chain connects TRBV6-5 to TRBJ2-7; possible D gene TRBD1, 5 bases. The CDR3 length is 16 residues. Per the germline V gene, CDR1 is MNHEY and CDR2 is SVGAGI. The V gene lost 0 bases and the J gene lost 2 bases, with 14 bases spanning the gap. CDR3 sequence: CASSYSRSQGTYEQYF. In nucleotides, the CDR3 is TGTGCCAGCAGTTACTCGAGATCCCAGGGTACCTACGAGCAGTACTTC.

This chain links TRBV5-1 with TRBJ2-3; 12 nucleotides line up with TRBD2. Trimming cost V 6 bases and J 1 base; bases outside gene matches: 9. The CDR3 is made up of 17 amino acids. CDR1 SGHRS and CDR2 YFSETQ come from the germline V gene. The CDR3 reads CASTRLAGGGRTDTQYF. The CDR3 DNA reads TGCGCCAGCACGCGCCTAGCGGGGGGGGGACGCACAGATACGCAGTATTTT.

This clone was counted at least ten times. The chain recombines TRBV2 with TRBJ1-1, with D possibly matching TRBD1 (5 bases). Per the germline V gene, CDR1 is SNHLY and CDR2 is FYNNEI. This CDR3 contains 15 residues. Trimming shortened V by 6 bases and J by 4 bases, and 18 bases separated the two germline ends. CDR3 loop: CASRENQGRATEAFF. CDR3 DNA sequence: TGTGCCAGCAGGGAAAATCAGGGCCGAGCCACTGAAGCTTTCTTT.

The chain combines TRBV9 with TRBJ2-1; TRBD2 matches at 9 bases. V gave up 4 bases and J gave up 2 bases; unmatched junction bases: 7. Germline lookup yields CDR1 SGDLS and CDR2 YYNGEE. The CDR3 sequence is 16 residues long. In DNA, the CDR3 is TGTGCCAGCAGCCATAGACTAGCGGAGCCCTACAATGAGCAGTTCTTC. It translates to CASSHRLAEPYNEQFF.

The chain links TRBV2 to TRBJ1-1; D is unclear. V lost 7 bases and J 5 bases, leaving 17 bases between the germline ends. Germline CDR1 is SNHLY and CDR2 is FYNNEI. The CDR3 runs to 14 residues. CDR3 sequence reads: CASTDSQVYTEAFF. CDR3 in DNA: TGTGCCAGCACTGACTCCCAGGTTTATACTGAAGCTTTCTTT.

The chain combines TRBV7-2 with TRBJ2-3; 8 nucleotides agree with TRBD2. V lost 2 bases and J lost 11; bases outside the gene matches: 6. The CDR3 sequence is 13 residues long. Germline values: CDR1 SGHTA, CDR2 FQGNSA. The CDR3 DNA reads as TGTGCCAGCAGCTTAACCCTCGGGGGGGTGCAGTATTTT. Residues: CASSLTLGGVQYF.

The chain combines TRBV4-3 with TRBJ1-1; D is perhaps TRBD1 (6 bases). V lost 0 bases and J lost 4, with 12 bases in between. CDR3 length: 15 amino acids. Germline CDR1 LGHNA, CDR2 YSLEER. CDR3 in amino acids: CASSQEGAGVTEAFF. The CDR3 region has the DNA TGCGCCAGCAGCCAAGAGGGGGCGGGGGTCACTGAAGCTTTCTTT.

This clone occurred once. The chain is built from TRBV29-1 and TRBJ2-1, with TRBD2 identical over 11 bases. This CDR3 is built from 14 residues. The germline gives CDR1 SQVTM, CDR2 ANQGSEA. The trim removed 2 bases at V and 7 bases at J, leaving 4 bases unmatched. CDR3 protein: CSVELAGGLNEQFF. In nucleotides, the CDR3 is TGCAGCGTTGAATTAGCGGGGGGGCTGAATGAGCAGTTCTTC.